A single sample is the source of the 28 T cell receptor beta chains below, sequenced in a study of response to subunit inactivated influenza vaccine. One entry per CDR3 protein, called by TCRdb with MiXCR from the RT-PCR reads. Of over 150,000 distinct CDR3 sequences listed, over 8.5% are singletons. The sample consisted of CD8+ T cells sorted from PBMCs, taken around 25 months after vaccination. The receptor source for this set is a man between 50 and 69 years old who received an inactivated influenza vaccine.

This clonotype appeared a few times. The rearrangement links TRBV5-5 to TRBJ2-7; D is uncertain. Germline V gene sequence: CDR1 SGHKS, CDR2 YYEKEE (reference sequence). This CDR3 is 12 amino acids long. Trimming took 3 bases from V and 2 from J, leaving 6 bases between them. CDR3 sequence (DNA): TGTGCCAGCAGCTCCTTTACCTACGAGCAGTACTTC. Translation: CASSSFTYEQYF.

This clonotype appeared a few times. The rearrangement uses TRBV2 and TRBJ1-2, with D maybe TRBD1 (5 bases). Deletions cut 8 bases from V and 4 bases from J, with 23 bases between. This CDR3 comprises 16 residues. The germline V gene encodes CDR1 SNHLY and CDR2 FYNNEI. The CDR3 sequence is CASDPGTSGIVYGYTF. The CDR3 nucleotides read TGTGCCAGCGACCCCGGGACGTCTGGAATTGTCTATGGCTACACCTTC.

The chain recombines TRBV10-3 with TRBJ2-5, with D perhaps matching TRBD1 (5 bases). The germline V and J ends were trimmed by 2 bases and 0 bases, with 10 bases remaining between them. The V gene's germline CDR1 is ENHRY and CDR2 SYGVKD. This CDR3 spans 15 amino acids. CDR3 DNA sequence: TGTGCCATCAGTGAGGTCCTGGGGCACCAAGAGACCCAGTACTTC. This gives the protein CAISEVLGHQETQYF.

This clonotype was counted a few times. This chain connects TRBV11-2 to TRBJ2-3; 9 bases are a match to TRBD1. The V gene end was trimmed by 5 bases and the J gene end by 6 bases; junction bases not matched to a gene: 12. The length of the CDR3 is 16 residues. Germline V CDR1 and CDR2: SGHAT, FQNNGV. CDR3 in amino acids: CASSPGGQGSRDTQYF. CDR3 in DNA: TGTGCCAGCAGCCCGGGAGGACAGGGGTCACGGGATACGCAGTATTTT.

The chain joins TRBV12-3 or TRBV12-4 to TRBJ2-1, with TRBD1 as a possible D gene (6 bases). The CDR3 covers 16 residues. Between the trimmed V and J ends, which lost 6 bases and 7 bases, there was a span of 22 bases. CDR3 protein: CASRTDRTPYTNEQFF. The CDR3 DNA reads TGTGCCAGCAGGACAGACAGGACCCCCTACACGAATGAGCAGTTCTTC.

The chain recombines TRBV9 with TRBJ2-1; 7 nucleotides align to TRBD2. The CDR3 spans 15 residues. Germline-derived CDR1 and CDR2 are SGDLS and YYNGEE. The V segment lost 4 bases and the J segment 2 bases; nucleotides outside the gene matches: 6. CDR3 loop: CASSLSGTPYNEQFF. CDR3 bases: TGTGCCAGCAGCTTAAGCGGGACCCCCTACAATGAGCAGTTCTTC.

This clonotype was recorded many times. The genes are TRBV7-8 and TRBJ2-5; TRBD2 matches 7 bases. Unmatched junction bases numbered 4, after V lost 5 bases and J lost 1 base. Germline assignment: CDR1 SGHVS and CDR2 FQNEAQ. This CDR3 has 14 amino acids. The CDR3, as DNA: TGTGCCAGCAGCCTCGGACTAGTCCAAGAGACCCAGTACTTC. Amino acids: CASSLGLVQETQYF.

V usage is TRBV12-3 or TRBV12-4 and J usage is TRBJ1-2, with TRBD1 matching 7 bases. This CDR3 region has 15 residues. The junction had 9 bases not matched to a gene; V was cut back by 2 bases and J by 6 bases. The CDR3 loop is CASSLKITGANGYTF. DNA of the CDR3: TGTGCCAGCAGTTTAAAAATAACAGGGGCGAATGGCTACACCTTC.

This rearrangement joins TRBV6-5 to TRBJ2-3, with D hard to call. Deletions cut 0 bases from V and 1 base from J, with 8 bases between. This CDR3 is 15 amino acids long. CDR1 and CDR2 from the germline V gene are MNHEY and SVGAGI. CDR3 in amino acids: CASSYSVAGTDTQYF. CDR3 nucleotides: TGTGCCAGCAGTTACTCCGTTGCGGGCACAGATACGCAGTATTTT.

This clonotype has just a few counts. This chain uses TRBV7-9 with TRBJ2-3; 9 positions agree with TRBD2. CDR1 is SEHNR and CDR2 is FQNEAQ in the germline V gene (reference sequence). Unmatched junction bases numbered 14, after V lost 5 bases and J lost 5 bases. CDR3 length: 17 amino acids. The DNA for the CDR3 is TGTGCCAGCAGCCCCCCTAGACTAGCGGAGGGGAGAGATACGCAGTATTTT. Its protein is CASSPPRLAEGRDTQYF. Filled out from reference TRBV7-9 and TRBJ2-3, the complete variable domain reads DTGVSQNPRHKITKRGQNVTFRCDPISEHNRLYWYRQTLGQGPEFLTYFQNEAQLEKSRLLSDRFSAERPKGSFSTLEIQRTEQGDSAMYLCASSPPRLAEGRDTQYFGPGTRLTVL.

The J gene is TRBJ2-7, the V gene TRBV16; no clear D gene. CDR1 is KGHSY and CDR2 is FQNENV in the germline V gene. The CDR3 length is 12 residues. The V end was cut by 2 bases, the J end by 4 bases, with 6 bases between. The CDR3 DNA reads as TGTGCCAGCAGCCAAGGGCTATACGAGCAGTACTTC. Its translation: CASSQGLYEQYF.

This clonotype was found many times. This chain connects TRBV4-1 to TRBJ2-6, with TRBD1 as a possible D gene (6 bases). Trimming cost V 1 base and J 0 bases, with 16 bases left between them. This CDR3 has 19 residues. In germline, CDR1 is MGHRA, CDR2 YSYEKL. The CDR3 loop is CASSQVDRIASSGANVLTF. The CDR3 coding sequence is TGCGCCAGCAGCCAAGTTGACAGGATCGCGAGCTCTGGGGCCAACGTCCTGACTTTC.

Only a few counts were recorded for this clonotype. The rearrangement joins TRBV6-1 to TRBJ2-5; the D gene is possibly TRBD2 (6 bases). V lost 6 bases and J 2 bases, leaving 13 bases between the germline ends. Germline lookup yields CDR1 MNHNS and CDR2 SASEGT. CDR3 length: 14 amino acids. CDR3: CASSTNGGQETQYF. The DNA of the CDR3 is TGTGCCAGCAGCACCAACGGGGGACAAGAGACCCAGTACTTC.

The chain couples TRBV7-9 to TRBJ2-7; D is unclear. Trimming stripped 5 bases from V and 5 bases from J, with 16 bases between. CDR3 length: 14 residues. The germline V gene encodes CDR1 SEHNR and CDR2 FQNEAQ (reference sequence). The CDR3: CASSPRAFSNEQYF. CDR3 bases: TGTGCCAGCAGCCCAAGGGCCTTTTCTAACGAGCAGTACTTC.

The genes are TRBV7-6 and TRBJ1-1; no definite D call. Germline V gene lookup returns CDR1 SGHVS and CDR2 FNYEAQ. Trimming left V 5 bases short and J 3 bases short, with 13 bases between. This CDR3 is 14 amino acids long. The CDR3 nucleotides read TGTGCCAGCAGCCCACCATGGCAGGACACTGAAGCTTTCTTT. Its translation: CASSPPWQDTEAFF.

The rearrangement links TRBV20-1 to TRBJ2-3; 10 nucleotides match TRBD2. V shed 5 bases, J shed 1 base, and the junction held 9 bases outside the gene matches. The CDR3 sequence is 16 residues long. CDR1 DFQATT and CDR2 SNEGSKA come from the germline V gene (reference sequence). CDR3 amino acids: CSAPGGLAGGTDTQYF. The CDR3 region has the DNA TGCAGTGCTCCCGGCGGGCTAGCGGGGGGCACAGATACGCAGTATTTT.

In this sample, this clonotype turned up a few times. The V and J genes are TRBV6-2 or TRBV6-3 and TRBJ1-1, with D possibly TRBD1 on 5 matching bases. Germline V lookup: CDR1 MNHEY, CDR2 SVGEGT. V lost 0 bases and J lost 6, with 11 bases in between. The CDR3 spans 14 residues. The DNA for the CDR3 is TGTGCCAGCAGTTACTCAAAAGGGGTGGCTGAAGCTTTCTTT. Translated: CASSYSKGVAEAFF.

A few counts support this clonotype. The CDR3 DNA is TGCGCCAGCAGCCAAGATCGGGGCACAGATACGCAGTATTTT. Amino acid sequence: CASSQDRGTDTQYF. The J gene is TRBJ2-3, the V gene TRBV4-3; D gene unclear. Germline V gene data show CDR1 as LGHNA and CDR2 as YSLEER. V was shortened by 0 bases and J by 1 base, with 5 bases between the two germline ends. This CDR3 is built from 14 residues.

This clonotype was found many times. The rearrangement links TRBV2 to TRBJ2-5; 12 positions agree with TRBD2. V shed 2 bases and J 3 bases; nucleotides not matched to a gene: 7. Germline CDR1 reads SNHLY; CDR2 reads FYNNEI. The CDR3 is 17 residues long. CDR3 sequence (DNA): TGTGCCAGCAGTGAATGGGCGACTAGCGGGAGTGAAGAGACCCAGTACTTC. It translates to CASSEWATSGSEETQYF.

This clonotype was seen at least ten times. The V and J genes are TRBV5-1 and TRBJ2-1; 9 nucleotides match TRBD1. Germline lookup yields CDR1 SGHRS and CDR2 YFSETQ. V was pared by 4 bases and J by 2 bases, with 7 bases of the junction left unmatched. This CDR3 has 16 amino acids. The CDR3 coding sequence is TGCGCCAGCAGCCTGACAGGGGGGGTCCCCTACAATGAGCAGTTCTTC. Its protein is CASSLTGGVPYNEQFF.

This clonotype has just a few counts. The CDR3 region has the DNA TGCAGTGCTAGAGATCTAGCGGGGGGCCGGGACTCCTACAATGAGCAGTTCTTC. Amino acid sequence: CSARDLAGGRDSYNEQFF. The chain couples TRBV20-1 to TRBJ2-1; 11 bases map to TRBD2. V trimming: 0 bases; J trimming: 0 bases; junction bases outside the gene matches: 7. The germline gives CDR1 DFQATT, CDR2 SNEGSKA (reference sequence). The CDR3 covers 18 residues.

The chain has TRBV9 and TRBJ2-5; D is unresolved. CDR3 size: 15 residues. Germline V gives CDR1 SGDLS, CDR2 YYNGEE. The ends were cut back, 0 bases at V and 1 base at J, with 10 bases in the middle. DNA of the CDR3: TGTGCCAGCAGCGTAGGGGGAACACCCCAAGAGACCCAGTACTTC. It translates to CASSVGGTPQETQYF.

This clonotype appeared a few times. This chain uses TRBV3-1 with TRBJ2-3; 7 bases align to TRBD2. V shed 2 bases, J shed 0 bases, and the junction held 8 bases outside the gene matches. Germline V gene sequence: CDR1 LGHDT, CDR2 YNNKEL (reference sequence). The CDR3 loop spans 17 amino acids. CDR3 DNA sequence: TGTGCCAGCAGCCAAATACAGGCTAGCGGTAGCACAGATACGCAGTATTTT. The encoded protein is CASSQIQASGSTDTQYF.

The rearrangement joins TRBV11-2 to TRBJ2-7; tentatively, D is TRBD1 or TRBD2 (5 bases each). V was pared by 1 base and J by 3 bases, with 10 bases between. CDR3 length: 14 residues. Germline V gene lookup returns CDR1 SGHAT and CDR2 FQNNGV. The CDR3 bases are TGTGCCAGCAGCTTAGGGGACGCAGGCTACGAGCAGTACTTC. The encoded protein is CASSLGDAGYEQYF.

This clonotype was seen more than once but under ten times. This chain links TRBV2 with TRBJ1-1; TRBD1 matches at 7 bases. The CDR3 runs 17 residues. After removal of 5 bases from V and 6 bases from J, the junction contained 18 bases not matched to a gene. CDR1 and CDR2 from the germline V gene are SNHLY and FYNNEI. The CDR3 DNA sequence: TGTGCCAGCAGTTCCCGAGAGAGACAGGGCCCGGAGCCTGAAGCTTTCTTT. Its translation is CASSSRERQGPEPEAFF.

This clonotype has a handful of counts. The rearrangement uses TRBV28 and TRBJ2-3, with 7 positions matching TRBD2. CDR3 length equals 16 residues. J gave up 0 bases and V 5 bases, and 8 bases lay outside the gene matches. Germline V gene lookup returns CDR1 MDHEN and CDR2 SYDVKM. CDR3 residues: CASSLLSGASTDTQYF. The CDR3 bases are TGTGCCAGCAGTCTTCTAAGCGGGGCTAGCACAGATACGCAGTATTTT.

The sample holds a few counts of this clonotype. The V gene is TRBV11-2, the J gene TRBJ2-1, with 10 bases aligning to TRBD2. The V gene end was trimmed by 0 bases and the J gene end by 4 bases; junction bases not matched to a gene: 0. Germline V lookup: CDR1 SGHAT, CDR2 FQNNGV. CDR3 size: 15 residues. The CDR3 loop is CASSLELAGYNEQFF. The CDR3 nucleotides are TGTGCCAGCAGCTTAGAACTAGCGGGGTACAATGAGCAGTTCTTC.

Only a few counts were recorded for this clonotype. The rearrangement joins TRBV4-2 to TRBJ1-1, with D maybe TRBD1 (6 bases). Trimming pared 4 bases from V and 3 bases from J, leaving 18 bases between. Germline lookup yields CDR1 LGHNA and CDR2 YNFKEQ. This CDR3 has 16 residues. CDR3 coding DNA: TGTGCCAGCAGCCGAGAGGGGGGAGGGCTGTACACTGAAGCTTTCTTT. Translation: CASSREGGGLYTEAFF.